This TCR beta chain stems from a study of cytomegalovirus exposure and HLA in healthy donors (dated by TCRdb to 2017 to 2019). In the study overall: An earlier analysis of fewer than 750 of the donors reported 276 Gb of sequence data and 117 million unique TCR beta sequences obtained from about 180 million T cells. On average, around 230,000 unique TCR beta nucleotide sequences were sequenced per donor among some 420 genotyped donors of the cohort, with 15% to 20% of those sequences being non-productive. In a later analysis, previously published TCR beta repertoires from some 640 donors were re-analyzed and high-resolution HLA genotyping was added so that TCR occurrence patterns could be studied. Roughly 300 gigabases of sequencing data and tens of millions of unique TCR sequences were included in an early release covering around 650 HLA-typed donors. To decide whether each TCR beta V gene segment behaved as functional or pseudogenic, an earlier analysis of fewer than 750 of the donors relied on high-throughput TCR beta sequencing. Donor age, sex, ethnicity and CMV serostatus were collected together with the repertoire data. The aim of the study was to test whether cataloging public T cell receptors could identify signatures of past pathogen exposure. All discovery cohort repertoires had been generated using a single sequencing platform. A later genetic analysis took genome-wide SNP genotypes for 398 of the 666 donors and used that subset as a discovery cohort. The T cell repertoires of about 700 subjects were profiled by immunosequencing and related to cytomegalovirus serostatus. In the later analysis, no new phenotypic data were used to find candidate immune exposures; instead, reliance was placed on TCR beta sequences and their occurrence across donors. The study combined high-throughput TCR immunosequencing, statistical association of individual TCRs with disease status, and machine learning to predict cytomegalovirus infection status. Both class I and class II loci were covered by HLA typing, at four-digit resolution. In addition to the first cohort of 650 to 750 subjects, a separate validation cohort of approximately 110 different subjects was used. Because of strong linkage in the cohort, roughly five DR-DQ haplotypes were treated as single units for association and clustering. Typing coverage varied by locus: roughly 629-630 donors for A, B, C, DRB1 and DQB1; roughly 560 for DQA1; 606 for DPA1; some 470 for DPB1. Of the roughly 400 genotyped donors, roughly 80% were placed in the genetic ancestry cluster associated with self-reported Caucasian donors. What the authors observed across the whole study: A further reported finding was that TCR beta sequences accurately predicted the HLA-A and HLA-B alleles for most subjects in the first cohort. In this cohort, only TCR beta chains were sequenced, and detectable features were limited by the absence of alpha or paired-chain data. In a later analysis, several top co-occurrence clusters were reported to appear linked to parvovirus B19, influenza, CMV and Epstein-Barr virus. While some public TCRs were present in many individuals, most TCR sequences turned up only very rarely across donors. Cytomegalovirus status was reported to be diagnosed by the classifier with high specificity and sensitivity in both the original and validation cohorts. In a later analysis, most CMV-associated TCR beta chains were found to appear HLA-restricted, with HLA associations seemingly driven largely by CMV exposure. In an earlier analysis of under 600 of the donors, most TCR beta V segments were observed in productive rearrangements about 87% or about 30% of the time, broadly matching IMGT annotations. Some IMGT-functional V segments, including TRBV6-2 and TRBV6-3, could not be distinguished by the 87-base-pair reads and were therefore excluded. About 15 rarely observed V segments, including chromosome 9 orphons, were excluded from the earlier analysis of a few hundred of the donors because counts were too low. HLA typing was unavailable for some donors at each locus, so association tests used only the typed subset. Presence/absence analyses assumed roughly uniform sequencing depth across donors, an assumption that may not hold. A total of about 150 TCR beta chains were listed by the study as associated with cytomegalovirus. The authors suggested that the approach could potentially be generalized to other disease states and immunological phenotypes. Correlated functional status among segregating V segments might be attributable to linkage disequilibrium, but an unknown experimental factor could not be ruled out. In a later analysis, HLA-associated TCR beta chains were found to be more clonally expanded and to have lower generation probabilities than equally common non-associated chains. A later genetic analysis associated a missense DCLRE1C variant with V-gene and J-gene trimming of TCR beta chains, and an independent cohort replicated the association. Three of the identified cytomegalovirus-associated TCR beta chains were confirmed in vitro to be specific for cytomegalovirus antigens. According to a later analysis, TCR association rates differed among HLA loci, with DRB1 alleles showing the most associated TCRs and HLA-C alleles showing the fewest. The only immune exposure information available for the cohort was CMV serostatus. A cluster of highly shared sequence variants was judged likely to be a technical artifact of the sequencing pipeline. When HLA alleles, especially DR and DQ, strongly co-occurred, attributing TCR associations to individual alleles was difficult. In a later analysis, some 17,000 TCR beta sequences were associated with specific HLA alleles at a false discovery rate of 0.05. Compared with the approximately 670-donor mean, donors in an Asian-associated ancestry cluster had fewer N-insertions in productive TCRs, according to a later genetic analysis.

Library construction relied on the immunoSEQ multiplex PCR assay. For the multiplex PCR, a mixture combining 60 forward primers for TCR Vbeta segments and 13 reverse primers for TCR Jbeta segments was used. A multiplex PCR assay on genomic DNA amplified the CDR3 region of rearranged TCR beta genes. On the Illumina HiSeq System, the amplified TCR beta libraries were sequenced as 87-base-pair reads. Per the source publication's procedure: A later analysis counted tens of millions of unique TCR beta chains across the 500 to 850 repertoires, and around 9.9 million of these chains were shared by at least two donors. Raw reads were error-corrected and collapsed into unique sequences by a nearest-neighbor algorithm in which closely related sequences were merged to remove PCR and sequencing errors. V, D and J gene segments were assigned by aligning CDR3 sequences to IMGT reference sequences. Each retained sequence needed at least a six-nucleotide match to both a V gene segment and a J gene segment. A rearrangement counted as productive if the CDR3 had no stop codons and remained in frame with V and J, and every other rearrangement counted as non-productive. CDR3 was defined according to IMGT convention as the region running from the second conserved V-encoded cysteine to the conserved J-encoded phenylalanine. In an earlier analysis of roughly 610 of the donors, sequences lacking an unambiguous match to a single V gene segment were excluded. In an earlier analysis of more than 500 of the donors, a V segment was called functional when productive rearrangements were above 56.7%, and segregating when the standard deviation between donors exceeded 5%. A statistical classification framework was built for diagnosing cytomegalovirus status from the catalog of TCR beta chain sequences. A later analysis assigned V and J genes by comparing TCR nucleotide sequences with IMGT/GENE-DB human TR gene sequences. The TCRdist pipeline was used in a later analysis to assign CDR3 sequences and most-parsimonious VDJ recombination scenarios. In a later analysis, each TCR beta chain was defined by its CDR3 amino acid sequence together with its V-gene family, and reads lacking a unique V-gene family were excluded. A later analysis removed 592 highly shared, low-generation-probability nucleotide sequences to deal with suspected cross-contamination and a sequencing artifact. For each public chain, a later analysis derived a clonal expansion index from normalized ranks of inferred template counts within each repertoire. In a later analysis, generation probabilities were computed with a VDJ recombination model fitted to out-of-frame rearrangements, and the resulting probabilities were checked against IGoR. A later analysis scored TCR-TCR, TCR-HLA and TCR-CMV co-occurrence with hypergeometric tests, applying a repertoire-size bias correction to TCR pairs. To estimate false discovery rates, a later analysis permuted the HLA or CMV assignments 20 times. In a later analysis, co-occurring TCRs were grouped using DBSCAN, with TCRdist sequence similarity added in when clustering inside HLA-allele-positive subsets. Repertoires with fewer than 30,000 or more than 120,000 public chains were left out of co-occurrence clustering, as were five repertoires with anomalous nucleotide sharing. Sourced from immuneACCESS, this table was stored by TCRdb with only in-frame sequences that have V and J called. A share of the clones is absent; for the studies checked, an unresolved V gene accounts for under half, and the remainder has no known explanation. D and trimming were read from the DNA, whereas the V and J calls and clone size are those reported in that table. The sample table shows 130,000 to 150,000 clones, and 80% to 85% are seen once. 3.4% of the sample belongs to the ten largest clones.

In total, approximately 610 healthy bone marrow donors made up the cohort. At the time of sampling, all cohort members were nominally healthy, though unrecorded immune exposures were likely present. The donor was CMV seronegative and belonged to the group of 380 or so seronegative cohort members. Each donor provided a peripheral blood sample, and peripheral blood mononuclear cells were used for TCR beta sequencing. Genomic DNA was extracted from the blood cell samples with the Qiagen DNeasy Blood Extraction Kit. As for this clone: The target of this receptor is not known. No per-base quality is available; no much larger clone lies one base away.

Cut back by 6 bases and 5 bases, the V and J ends lie 17 bases apart. Including the terminal cysteine and phenylalanine, the CDR3 comprises 14 residues. Just the 42-base CDR3 DNA is kept, in frame starting at base 1. The germline V gene (reference sequence) provides CDR1 SGHNT and CDR2 YYREEE. The sequenced sample consisted of PBMCs. This TCR was sampled from a male donor in good health and CMV-seronegative. The sequence joins TRBV5-4 to TRBJ2-5; TRBD2 is a possible D gene, resting on 7 matching bases. The CDR3 sequence is CASTSKGGRETQYF. Here is the DNA: TGTGCCAGCACCTCCAAGGGGGGGCGGGAGACCCAGTACTTC.